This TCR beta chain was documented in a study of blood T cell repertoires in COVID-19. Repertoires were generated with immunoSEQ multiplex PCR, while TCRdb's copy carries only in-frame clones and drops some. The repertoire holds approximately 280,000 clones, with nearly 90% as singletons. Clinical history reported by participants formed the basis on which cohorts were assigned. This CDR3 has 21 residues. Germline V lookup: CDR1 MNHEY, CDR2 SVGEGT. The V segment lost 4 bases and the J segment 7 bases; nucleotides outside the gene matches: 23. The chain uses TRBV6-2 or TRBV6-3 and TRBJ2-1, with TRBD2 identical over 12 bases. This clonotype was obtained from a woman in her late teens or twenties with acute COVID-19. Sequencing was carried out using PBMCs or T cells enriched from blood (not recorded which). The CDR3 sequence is CASSSPGWAKLAGGPGNEQFF. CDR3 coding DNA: TGTGCCAGCAGTTCGCCGGGGTGGGCGAAACTAGCGGGAGGTCCGGGTAATGAGCAGTTCTTC.